This T cell receptor beta chain was sequenced for a study of T cells after yellow fever vaccination. Comment on this clonotype: What it binds is not known.

Each CDR3 protein is one row after TCRdb ran MiXCR on the 5' RACE reads. Of 600,000 to 750,000 distinct CDR3 sequences listed, about 12% are singletons. Study observations and caveats: Researchers cautioned that FACS-sorted repertoires could harbor abundant clonotypes contaminating from the bulk population. Some clonotypes were seen in both the CD4 and the CD8 compartments. These made up a small share and likely arose from convergent recombination. On re-exposure, the response was weaker but peaked faster, at day 5 versus 15.

Germline V lookup: CDR1 MNHEY, CDR2 SMNVEV (reference sequence). V lost 5 bases, J lost 2 bases, and 6 bases stayed unmatched. The CDR3 extends over 15 amino acids. The receptor's source is a man younger than 45 who received the YFV17D yellow fever vaccine. The chain combines TRBV27 with TRBJ1-5; TRBD1 agrees at 7 bases. The specimen was PBMCs, collected on the day of the yellow fever booster vaccination. CDR3 region: CASSLRTGGNQPQHF. CDR3 nucleotide sequence: TGTGCCAGCAGTCTAAGGACAGGCGGCAATCAGCCCCAGCATTTT.